The clone carrying this T cell receptor (beta chain) was seen only once. Its specificity is not known. The junction had 13 bases not matched to a gene; V was cut back by 6 bases and J by 6 bases. Germline V gene sequence: CDR1 SEHNR, CDR2 FQNEAQ (reference sequence). CDR3 size: 15 residues. The study based diagnoses on clinical symptoms, serum thyroxine and TRAb, thyroid ultrasound and orbital computed tomography. The data belong to a study of T cells in Graves' hyperthyroidism and ophthalmopathy. Study at large: Peripheral blood samples were taken at initial diagnosis, prior to any treatment. Study-wide findings and caveats: Blood also carried most thyroid clonotypes expanded above 0.001. Using 13 V-J features, a model discriminated ophthalmopathy from stable hyperthyroidism.

RNA transcripts yielded amplified TCR beta CDR3 regions. HTBI primers were employed in a first-round RT-PCR of the TCR CDR3. TCRdb processed the multiplex PCR reads anew with MiXCR; each CDR3 protein has one entry. The table records 550,000 to 650,000 distinct CDR3 sequences, around 13% of them present only once. The sequencing input was blood. This sequence joins TRBV7-9 and TRBJ2-7; TRBD1 matches at 8 bases. The clonotype originates from a woman in her forties with Graves' hyperthyroidism. CDR3 bases: TGTGCCAGCAGTTATCCGACAGGGGTAGTGGCCGAGCAGTACTTC. This sequence encodes CASSYPTGVVAEQYF.